The clone carrying this T cell receptor (beta chain) was recorded a few times. What it binds is unknown. CDR1 and CDR2 (germline): ENHRY, SYGVKD. The V gene lost 0 bases and the J gene lost 8 bases, with 5 bases spanning the gap. The CDR3 is made up of 12 amino acids. The sample belongs to a study of blood T cells in healthy people across ages. Next came a second PCR, run for about 6 to 12 cycles, which used a sample-barcoded 5' primer along with a J-beta primer mix. From the 5' RACE reads, TCRdb called clonotypes with MiXCR, one entry per CDR3 protein. The sample contains 380,000 or so distinct CDR3 sequences, more than 45% of which appear only once. Study-level points and caveats: Bulk PBMC profiling left naive and antigen-experienced comparisons inconclusive.

Each individual donor underwent a draw of roughly 10 milliliters of peripheral blood. Each sample used at least 6 million PBMCs. V gene TRBV10-3 combines with J gene TRBJ2-1; no clear D. Material: blood. This receptor was taken from a man in his 60s in good health. The DNA of the CDR3 is TGTGCCATCAGTGAGTCAGGAGATGAGCAGTTCTTC. It codes for CAISESGDEQFF.